The next 22 T cell receptor beta chains were all read from a single sample in a study of blood T cell repertoires in COVID-19. TCRdb's table, derived via immunoSEQ multiplex PCR, lists solely in-frame clones and lacks some. Altogether 350,000 or so clones are present, around 89% being singletons, with the ten largest covering about 7%. Sequencing was performed on peripheral blood. These receptors all stem from a man between 18 and 35 years old with active or convalescent COVID-19.

The chain joins TRBV6-4 to TRBJ2-7; D unclear. CDR3 length: 14 residues. Germline CDR1 reads MRHNA; CDR2 reads SNTAGT. V lost 2 bases and J lost 5, with 13 bases in between. CDR3 amino acids: CASSDGRSIHEQYF. In DNA, the CDR3 is TGTGCCAGCAGTGACGGAAGGAGTATTCACGAGCAGTACTTC.

The CDR3 loop reads CASSRSANTGELFF. The CDR3 DNA is TGTGCCAGCAGCCGCAGTGCGAACACCGGGGAGCTGTTTTTT. This chain links TRBV11-2 with TRBJ2-2; D is undetermined. CDR1 SGHAT and CDR2 FQNNGV come from the germline V gene. V lost 5 bases and J 0 bases, leaving 7 bases between the germline ends. CDR3 length: 14 amino acids.

This rearrangement joins TRBV27 to TRBJ1-6; possibly TRBD1 for D (5 bases). V gave up 7 bases and J gave up 7 bases, with 14 bases separating them. The CDR3 loop spans 14 amino acids. CDR1 and CDR2 (germline): MNHEY, SMNVEV (reference sequence). The CDR3 DNA follows: TGTGCCAGCACCAGAGGCAGGGCCAATTCACCCCTCCACTTT. It translates to CASTRGRANSPLHF.

The chain couples TRBV4-1 to TRBJ2-7; 7 bases align to TRBD2. The V gene end was trimmed by 4 bases and the J gene end by 3 bases; junction bases not matched to a gene: 3. This CDR3 has 13 residues. Germline CDR1 is MGHRA and CDR2 is YSYEKL. The CDR3 reads CASSLTGGYEQYF. In DNA form, the CDR3 reads TGCGCCAGCAGCCTCACGGGAGGCTACGAGCAGTACTTC.

V gene TRBV5-1 combines with J gene TRBJ2-1; 14 nucleotides align to TRBD2. The CDR3 totals 16 residues. The germline gives CDR1 SGHRS, CDR2 YFSETQ. The V segment lost 2 bases and the J segment 8 bases; nucleotides outside the gene matches: 6. CDR3 loop: CASSLGLAGGIYEQFF. DNA of the CDR3: TGCGCCAGCAGCTTAGGACTAGCGGGAGGTATTTATGAGCAGTTCTTC.

This chain links TRBV29-1 with TRBJ2-3; 11 bases match TRBD1. Losses at the gene ends were 4 bases for V and 3 bases for J; bases not matched to a gene: 6. Germline V CDR1 and CDR2: SQVTM, ANQGSEA. This CDR3 comprises 15 residues. CDR3 region: CSVGGRDRGTDTQYF. CDR3 DNA sequence: TGCAGCGTTGGCGGGAGGGACAGGGGGACAGATACGCAGTATTTT.

A few counts support this clone. This chain joins TRBV29-1 and TRBJ2-3; 9 nucleotides match TRBD1. The CDR3 consists of 15 residues. Trimming removed 7 bases from V and 1 base from J; junction bases left unmatched: 9. Germline V CDR1 and CDR2: SQVTM, ANQGSEA. The DNA of the CDR3 is TGCAGCGGAGAAACAGGGGGCGGGGGCACAGATACGCAGTATTTT. Translating it yields CSGETGGGGTDTQYF.

This chain links TRBV5-1 with TRBJ1-4; D is uncertain. The V end was cut by 0 bases, the J end by 0 bases, with 12 bases between. The germline gives CDR1 SGHRS, CDR2 YFSETQ. The CDR3 is 17 amino acids. The CDR3 is CASSLAGERATNEKLFF. For the CDR3, the DNA is TGCGCCAGCAGCTTGGCCGGGGAGAGGGCAACTAATGAAAAACTGTTTTTT.

This chain connects TRBV5-4 to TRBJ2-5, with TRBD1 as a possible D gene (6 bases). Trimming took 7 bases from V and 3 from J, leaving 19 bases between them. This CDR3 spans 15 amino acids. Per germline, CDR1 SGHNT and CDR2 YYREEE (reference sequence). The CDR3 DNA reads TGTGCCAGCGCGCAGCCAGGGGCAGATAAAGAGACCCAGTACTTC. Translated, it gives CASAQPGADKETQYF.

The chain is built from TRBV5-5 and TRBJ2-6; 8 bases agree with TRBD1. Germline-derived CDR1 and CDR2 are SGHKS and YYEKEE (reference sequence). CDR3 length equals 16 residues. Trimming removed 6 bases from V and 2 bases from J; junction bases left unmatched: 7. The CDR3 here is CASTPVQGAGANVLTF. As DNA, the CDR3 is TGTGCCAGCACCCCGGTACAGGGGGCTGGGGCCAACGTCCTGACTTTC.

V and J are TRBV7-3 and TRBJ1-2, with D tentatively TRBD1 (5 bases). The CDR3 is made up of 15 amino acids. The germline V gene encodes CDR1 SGHTA and CDR2 FQGTGA. V shed 1 base and J shed 4 bases, with 13 bases lying between them. As DNA, the CDR3 is TGTGCCAGCAGCTTAAGACTCAGGGAAGCCTATGGCTACACCTTC. Translation gives CASSLRLREAYGYTF.

The V and J genes are TRBV6-5 and TRBJ1-3, with D unclear. V was trimmed by 4 bases and J by 0 bases, leaving 10 bases between them. Germline-derived CDR1 and CDR2 are MNHEY and SVGAGI. CDR3 length equals 15 residues. CDR3 amino acids: CASSLDSRSGNTIYF. Here the CDR3 DNA reads TGTGCCAGCAGTTTGGACTCTCGCTCTGGAAACACCATATATTTT.

The chain links TRBV2 to TRBJ2-3; TRBD2 aligns across 10 bases. The CDR3 has 14 amino acids. Germline trimming cut 7 bases from V and 4 bases from J; bases unmatched to any gene: 5. Per the germline V gene, CDR1 is SNHLY and CDR2 is FYNNEI. CDR3 in DNA: TGTGCCAGCACCGTAGCGGGGGGATCAGATACGCAGTATTTT. The encoded protein is CASTVAGGSDTQYF.

This clone occurred a few times. The V and J genes are TRBV2 and TRBJ2-7, with D tentatively TRBD2 (5 bases). The ends were cut back, 7 bases at V and 4 bases at J, with 11 bases in the middle. This CDR3 is built from 12 residues. Germline loops: CDR1 SNHLY, CDR2 FYNNEI. CDR3 DNA sequence: TGTGCCAGCACGGGGAATTATTACGAGCAGTACTTC. The encoded protein is CASTGNYYEQYF. Complete variable domain (other parts from reference TRBV2 and TRBJ2-7): EPEVTQTPSHQVTQMGQEVILRCVPISNHLYFYWYRQILGQKVEFLVSFYNNEISEKSEIFDDQFSVERPDGSNFTLKIRSTKLEDSAMYFCASTGNYYEQYFGPGTRLTVT.

This chain uses TRBV5-1 with TRBJ1-1; 10 nucleotides align to TRBD1. Germline trimming cut 2 bases from V and 3 bases from J; bases unmatched to any gene: 22. Germline CDR1 reads SGHRS; CDR2 reads YFSETQ. This CDR3 spans 21 amino acids. Here the CDR3 DNA reads TGCGCCAGCAGCTTACCACTTAGCTCGGGACAGGGGACGGGGTGGGACACTGAAGCTTTCTTT. Its translation: CASSLPLSSGQGTGWDTEAFF.

The chain joins TRBV29-1 to TRBJ2-5; 15 positions agree with TRBD2. The V gene's germline CDR1 is SQVTM and CDR2 ANQGSEA. V lost 7 bases, J lost 4 bases, and 1 base stayed unmatched. This CDR3 spans 13 amino acids. Written as DNA, the CDR3 is TGCAGCGGGGGACTAGCGGGAGGAGAGACCCAGTACTTC. Protein product: CSGGLAGGETQYF.

This clone appeared a single time. This chain uses TRBV29-1 with TRBJ1-1, with 9 positions matching TRBD1. The V gene's germline CDR1 is SQVTM and CDR2 ANQGSEA. The ends lost 6 bases at V and 4 bases at J; junction bases unmatched: 6. This CDR3 comprises 13 residues. CDR3 coding DNA: TGCAGCGTGAACAGGGGGCGGACCACTGAAGCTTTCTTT. It yields the protein CSVNRGRTTEAFF.

This rearrangement joins TRBV28 to TRBJ1-1; D is perhaps TRBD1 (5 bases). Germline V CDR1 and CDR2: MDHEN, SYDVKM. Trimming shortened V by 3 bases and J by 3 bases, and 17 bases separated the two germline ends. The CDR3 spans 16 residues. The CDR3 DNA follows: TGTGCCAGCAGTTTCTTCGACAGAACCTCGGACACTGAAGCTTTCTTT. This translates into CASSFFDRTSDTEAFF.

This rearrangement joins TRBV3-1 (or the pseudogene TRBV3-2) to TRBJ2-1; possibly TRBD1 for D (7 bases). There are 15 residues in the CDR3. Germline values: CDR1 LGHDT, CDR2 YNNKEL (reference sequence). Trimming took 4 bases from V and 2 from J, leaving 12 bases between them. The CDR3 coding sequence is TGTGCCAGCAGCCGCGGGACAGAGCCCTACAATGAGCAGTTCTTC. It yields the protein CASSRGTEPYNEQFF.

CDR3 region: CATLLGTGKNSPLHF. CDR3 in DNA: TGTGCCACCCTTCTAGGGACAGGGAAGAATTCACCCCTCCACTTT. This chain links TRBV6-5 with TRBJ1-6, with 9 bases identical to TRBD1. CDR1 is MNHEY, CDR2 SVGAGI, per germline. The CDR3 covers 15 residues. V lost 10 bases and J lost 7; bases outside the gene matches: 11.

This clone has only one observation. The genes are TRBV2 and TRBJ1-5; D is perhaps TRBD1 (5 bases). Trimming pared 9 bases from V and 4 bases from J, leaving 16 bases between. The V gene's germline CDR1 is SNHLY and CDR2 FYNNEI. There are 14 residues in the CDR3. The CDR3 sequence: CASRGGVRNQPQHF. Here the CDR3 DNA reads TGTGCCAGTCGCGGAGGGGTCAGAAATCAGCCCCAGCATTTT.

The rearrangement links TRBV29-1 to TRBJ1-6; 8 nucleotides line up with TRBD1. J gave up 6 bases and V 4 bases, and 11 bases lay outside the gene matches. This CDR3 region has 16 residues. Germline V gene lookup returns CDR1 SQVTM and CDR2 ANQGSEA. The CDR3 DNA is TGCAGCGTTGGGACCTTCCGGACAGGGTCTAATTCACCCCTCCACTTT. Translated: CSVGTFRTGSNSPLHF. Full variable domain (outside the CDR3, taken from reference TRBV29-1 and TRBJ1-6): SAVISQKPSRDICQRGTSLTIQCQVDSQVTMMFWYRQQPGQSLTLIATANQGSEATYESGFVIDKFPISRPNLTFSTLTVSNMSPEDSSIYLCSVGTFRTGSNSPLHFGNGTRLTVT.